This TCR beta chain originates from a study of Graves' ophthalmopathy and Graves' hyperthyroidism. Study-level background: Peripheral blood sampling occurred at initial diagnosis, before any treatment.

General observations from the study: Detected in blood as well were most expanded thyroid clonotypes with frequency above 0.001.

CDR1 and CDR2 from the germline V gene are SGHTA and FQGNSA. The CDR3 runs 16 residues. The V end was cut by 4 bases, the J end by 4 bases, with 16 bases between. Patients were left out if they had other autoimmune diseases, uncontrolled infections, pregnancy or lactation. As regards this clonotype: Antigen: not known.

Amplified TCR beta CDR3 regions were obtained using RNA transcripts as template. An opening RT-PCR round employed HTBI primers and preceded a second-round multiplex PCR. MiXCR, run by TCRdb on the multiplex PCR reads, gives a single entry per CDR3 protein. Of roughly 700,000 distinct CDR3 sequences listed, around 40% are singletons. The receptor was derived from an adult man with Graves' ophthalmopathy. The chain links TRBV7-2 to TRBJ1-4, with D uncertain. The sample comprised peripheral blood. CDR3 sequence reads: CASSSGSNVLNEKLFF. The CDR3 DNA reads TGTGCCAGCAGCTCGGGCTCGAACGTTCTTAATGAAAAACTGTTTTTT.